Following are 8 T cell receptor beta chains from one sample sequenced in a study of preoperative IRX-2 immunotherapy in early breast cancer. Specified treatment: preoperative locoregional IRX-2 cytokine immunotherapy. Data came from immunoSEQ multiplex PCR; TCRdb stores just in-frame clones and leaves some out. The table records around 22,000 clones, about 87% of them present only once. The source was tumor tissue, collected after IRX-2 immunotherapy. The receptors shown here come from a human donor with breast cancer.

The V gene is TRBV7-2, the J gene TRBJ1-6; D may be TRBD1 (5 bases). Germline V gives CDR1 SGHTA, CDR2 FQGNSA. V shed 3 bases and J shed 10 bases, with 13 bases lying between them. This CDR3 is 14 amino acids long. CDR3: CASSFGGRGSPLHF. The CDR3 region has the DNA TGTGCCAGCAGCTTCGGGGGTCGGGGATCACCCCTCCACTTT.

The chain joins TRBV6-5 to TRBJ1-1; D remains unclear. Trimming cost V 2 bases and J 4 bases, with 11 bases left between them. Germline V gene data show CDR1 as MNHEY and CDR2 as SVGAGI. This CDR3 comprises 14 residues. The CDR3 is CASSYRAWGTEAFF. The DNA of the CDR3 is TGTGCCAGCAGTTACAGGGCGTGGGGCACTGAAGCTTTCTTT.

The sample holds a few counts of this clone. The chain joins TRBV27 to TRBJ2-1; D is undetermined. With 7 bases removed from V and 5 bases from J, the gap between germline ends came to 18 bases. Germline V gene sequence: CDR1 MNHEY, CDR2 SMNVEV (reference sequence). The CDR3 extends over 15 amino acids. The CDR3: CASTSLTRYNNEQFF. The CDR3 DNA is TGTGCCAGCACCTCATTGACCCGGTACAACAATGAGCAGTTCTTC.

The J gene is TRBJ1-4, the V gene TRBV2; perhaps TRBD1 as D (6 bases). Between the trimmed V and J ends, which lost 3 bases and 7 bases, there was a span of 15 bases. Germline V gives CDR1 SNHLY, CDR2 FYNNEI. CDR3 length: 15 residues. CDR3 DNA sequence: TGTGCCAGCAGTGAGGGGACACTGGGGAGTGAAAAACTGTTTTTT. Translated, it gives CASSEGTLGSEKLFF.

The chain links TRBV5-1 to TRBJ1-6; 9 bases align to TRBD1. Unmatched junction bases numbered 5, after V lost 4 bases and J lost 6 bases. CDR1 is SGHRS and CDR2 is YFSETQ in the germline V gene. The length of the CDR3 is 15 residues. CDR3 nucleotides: TGCGCCAGCAGCCCGGGACAGGGTGGTAATTCACCCCTCCACTTT. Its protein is CASSPGQGGNSPLHF.

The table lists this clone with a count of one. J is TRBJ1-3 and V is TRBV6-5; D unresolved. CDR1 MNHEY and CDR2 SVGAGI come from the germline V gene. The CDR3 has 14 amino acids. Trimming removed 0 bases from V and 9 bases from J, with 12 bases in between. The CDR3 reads CASSYSRPLGTIYF. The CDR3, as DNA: TGTGCCAGCAGTTACTCTCGACCGCTCGGCACCATATATTTT.

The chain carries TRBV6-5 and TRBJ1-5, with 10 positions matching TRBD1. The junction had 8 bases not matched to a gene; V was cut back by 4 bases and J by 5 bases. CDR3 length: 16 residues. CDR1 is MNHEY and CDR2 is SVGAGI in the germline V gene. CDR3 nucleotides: TGTGCCAGCAGTTTATTCGGACAGGGGGTCGATCAGCCCCAGCATTTT. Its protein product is CASSLFGQGVDQPQHF.

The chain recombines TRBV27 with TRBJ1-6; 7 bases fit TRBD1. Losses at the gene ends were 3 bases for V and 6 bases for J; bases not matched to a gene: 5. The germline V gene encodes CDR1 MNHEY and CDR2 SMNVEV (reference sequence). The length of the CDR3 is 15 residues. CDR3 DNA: TGTGCCAGCAGTTTTGGGGCAGGGGGTAATTCACCCCTCCACTTT. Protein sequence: CASSFGAGGNSPLHF.